This T cell receptor (beta chain) was recorded in a study of blood T cell repertoires in COVID-19. Generated by immunoSEQ multiplex PCR, the TCRdb table keeps only in-frame clones and is missing some. The data show 300,000 to 400,000 clones, roughly 86% seen once. Germline CDR1 reads MDHEN; CDR2 reads SYDVKM. This CDR3 comprises 15 residues. Trimming shortened V by 6 bases and J by 6 bases, and 19 bases separated the two germline ends. This chain links TRBV28 with TRBJ2-3, with a weak D call TRBD1 (6 bases). Sequenced material: peripheral blood. The clonotype was recovered from a man aged 25 to 40 with COVID-19, enrolled during active disease. DNA of the CDR3: TGTGCCAGCAGCGGAATCGGTACAGGGAGTGATACGCAGTATTTT. Translated, it gives CASSGIGTGSDTQYF.